This TCR beta chain was identified during a study of T cells and Merkel cell carcinoma outcomes. Assay used: immunoSEQ multiplex PCR; TCRdb lists only in-frame clones, some missing. The sample contains about 12,000 clones, about 95% of which appear only once. The germline V gene encodes CDR1 GTSNPN and CDR2 SVGIG (reference sequence). The germline V and J ends were trimmed by 5 bases and 1 base, with 12 bases remaining between them. The CDR3 consists of 14 residues. This chain links TRBV30 with TRBJ1-5; no reliable D call. Source material: tumor tissue from Merkel cell carcinoma. This clonotype was obtained from a human donor with Merkel cell carcinoma. The CDR3 DNA reads as TGTGCCTGGCGTCCAGCGGCAAGCAATCAGCCCCAGCATTTT. As protein: CAWRPAASNQPQHF.